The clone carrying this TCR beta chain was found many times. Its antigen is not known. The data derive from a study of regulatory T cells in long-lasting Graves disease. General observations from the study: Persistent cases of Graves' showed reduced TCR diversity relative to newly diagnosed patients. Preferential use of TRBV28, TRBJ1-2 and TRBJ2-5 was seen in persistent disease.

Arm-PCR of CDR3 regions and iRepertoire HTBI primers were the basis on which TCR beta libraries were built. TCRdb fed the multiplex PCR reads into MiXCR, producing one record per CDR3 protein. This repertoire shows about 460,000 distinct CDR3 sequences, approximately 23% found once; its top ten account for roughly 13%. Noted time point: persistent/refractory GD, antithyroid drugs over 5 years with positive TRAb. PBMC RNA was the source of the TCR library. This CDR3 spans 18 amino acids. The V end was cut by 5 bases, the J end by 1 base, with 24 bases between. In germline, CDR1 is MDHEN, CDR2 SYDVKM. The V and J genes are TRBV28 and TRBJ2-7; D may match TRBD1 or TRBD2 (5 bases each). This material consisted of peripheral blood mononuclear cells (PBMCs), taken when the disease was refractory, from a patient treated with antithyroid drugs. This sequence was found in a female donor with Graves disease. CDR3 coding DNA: TGTGCCAGCAGTGGTGACCTAAGTGAGGGGAAGGTTTCCTACGAGCAGTACTTC. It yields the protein CASSGDLSEGKVSYEQYF.